This entry features one TCR beta chain sequence. In its sample, this clonotype was seen once. The antigen it recognizes is unknown. Within one base of it there is no much larger clone, and no base qualities were kept. The source of the sample is a study of T-cell memory formation after mild COVID-19 (dated by TCRdb to the early 2020s). For the study in its entirety: Most TCR sequence clusters were specific to one of the two donors. In two donors, T-cell clones that expanded and contracted after mild COVID-19 were followed by sequencing TCRalpha and TCRbeta repertoires longitudinally. The cohort comprised two young, previously healthy adult volunteers, one female and one male.

Paper-wide results and their limitations: The second-wave clones that peaked on day 37 were not confirmed to be SARS-CoV-2 specific. Only a couple of mild cases were covered in the study, and larger cohorts including severe cases with pre-infection samples were considered necessary. Clones that contracted from day 15 to 85 showed balanced CD4/CD8 phenotypes, whereas a second wave of clones that expanded from day 15 to 37 leaned towards CD4+. Some responding clones were detected in pre-infection memory, suggesting pre-existing cross-reactive memory T cells joined the SARS-CoV-2 response. Contracting CD4+ clones were found mainly in CM and EM memory subsets, while CD8+ clones were enriched in EMRA.

Sequencing was carried out with an Illumina NovaSeq 6000. TCRalpha and TCRbeta cDNA libraries were constructed by 5'RACE with constant-segment primers, with sample barcodes and unique molecular identifiers being introduced. RNA was extracted from every sample with Trizol reagent. The libraries were amplified in two PCR steps, and the second step added a second sample barcode and Illumina TruSeq adapters. Sequencing of libraries was performed on an Illumina NovaSeq with 2 x 150 bp paired-end reads. In the original analysis: Reads were demultiplexed and collapsed into UMI-guided consensus sequences with migec v1.2.7. Using mixcr v2.1.11, UMI consensuses were aligned to TRA and TRB V and J templates and then assembled into clonotypes. Clonotypes were classified as expanded or contracted when called significant by both edgeR and NoisET, with noise models trained on biological replicates. For edgeR calls, a false discovery rate-adjusted p below 0.01 and a log2 fold-change threshold of 1 were applied. PCA with hierarchical clustering of max-normalized trajectories of the 1000 most abundant clonotypes was used as exploratory dynamics analysis. The CD4 or CD8 phenotype of responding clones was assigned using the separately sequenced CD4+ and CD8+ repertoires. TCRdb took the public reads, trimmed them with fastp at Q25, ran MiXCR for clone calling and kept in-frame beta chains. Rows with a matching CDR3 protein are joined into one entry that keeps the most common DNA and genes. Here the V and J calls rest on TCRdb's processing, not on the authors' analysis. For this sample there are around 510,000 distinct CDR3 sequences; roughly 21% appear just once. The top ten hold approximately 8% of the sample.

V loses 6 bases, J loses 0 bases, and the germline ends lie 21 bases apart. The CDR3 contains 17 residues, cysteine and phenylalanine counted. Of the read, only the CDR3 DNA is kept; its 51 bases are in frame from base 1. The germline V gene encodes CDR1 SNHLY and CDR2 FYNNEI. Ficoll-Paque density gradient centrifugation was the method used to isolate PBMCs. This TCR came from an adult woman who had mild COVID-19 (a few samples of this study predate the infection). The sample titles of this study are shuffled in the database, so cell type and time point are left out; the donor was told from shared clones. The chain is assembled from TRBV2 and TRBJ2-7; TRBD1 could be the D gene, as 7 bases match. The source material was PBMCs or a T cell subset sorted from them (not recorded which). The DNA is as follows: TGTGCCAGCAGAACGGACAGGAGGGAGGTTTACTCCTACGAGCAGTACTTC. Its translation reads: CASRTDRREVYSYEQYF.